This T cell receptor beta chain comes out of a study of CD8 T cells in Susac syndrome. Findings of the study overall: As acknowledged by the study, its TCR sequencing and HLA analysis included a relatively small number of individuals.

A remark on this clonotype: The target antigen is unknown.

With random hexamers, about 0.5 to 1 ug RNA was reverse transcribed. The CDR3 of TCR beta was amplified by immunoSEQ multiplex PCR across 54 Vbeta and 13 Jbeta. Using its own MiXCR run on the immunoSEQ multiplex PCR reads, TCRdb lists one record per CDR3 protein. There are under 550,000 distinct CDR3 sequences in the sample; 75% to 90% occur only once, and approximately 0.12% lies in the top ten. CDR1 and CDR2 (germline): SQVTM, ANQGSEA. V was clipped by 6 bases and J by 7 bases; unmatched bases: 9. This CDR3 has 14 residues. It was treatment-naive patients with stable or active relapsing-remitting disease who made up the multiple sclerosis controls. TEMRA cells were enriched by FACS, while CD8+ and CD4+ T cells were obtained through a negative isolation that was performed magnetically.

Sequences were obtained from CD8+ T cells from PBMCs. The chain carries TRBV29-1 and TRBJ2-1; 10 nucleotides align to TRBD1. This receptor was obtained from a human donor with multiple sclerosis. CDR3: CSVGGTGAPNEQFF. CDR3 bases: TGCAGCGTGGGAGGGACAGGGGCTCCTAATGAGCAGTTCTTC.